Described below is a single T cell receptor beta chain sequence and its context. In the original workflow: How many nucleated cells were present was estimated from reference gene primer amplification. The method was immunoSEQ multiplex PCR; TCRdb's version includes in-frame clones alone and lacks a portion of them. V and J calls and clone size are as listed in that table; D and trimming were resolved from the DNA. The sample holds around 56,000 clones, roughly 80% seen once. This sample was included in a study of blood T cell repertoires in COVID-19. About the study: Samples came from the United States, Italy and Spain, spanning acute and convalescent COVID-19. T cells, B-cell-depleted T cells, or PBMCs provided the cDNA or gDNA that served as material.

Sequencing was carried out using peripheral blood. This clonotype was sampled from a man in his 60s with acute or convalescent COVID-19.

In DNA, the CDR3 is TGTGCCAGCAGCTCGGGACTAGCGTCCTACGAGCAGTACTTC. This sequence encodes CASSSGLASYEQYF. The chain combines TRBV13 with TRBJ2-7, with 10 bases that match TRBD2. J was trimmed by 1 base and V by 4 bases; bases with no gene match: 1. The germline gives CDR1 PRHDT, CDR2 FYEKMQ (reference sequence). This CDR3 has 14 amino acids.